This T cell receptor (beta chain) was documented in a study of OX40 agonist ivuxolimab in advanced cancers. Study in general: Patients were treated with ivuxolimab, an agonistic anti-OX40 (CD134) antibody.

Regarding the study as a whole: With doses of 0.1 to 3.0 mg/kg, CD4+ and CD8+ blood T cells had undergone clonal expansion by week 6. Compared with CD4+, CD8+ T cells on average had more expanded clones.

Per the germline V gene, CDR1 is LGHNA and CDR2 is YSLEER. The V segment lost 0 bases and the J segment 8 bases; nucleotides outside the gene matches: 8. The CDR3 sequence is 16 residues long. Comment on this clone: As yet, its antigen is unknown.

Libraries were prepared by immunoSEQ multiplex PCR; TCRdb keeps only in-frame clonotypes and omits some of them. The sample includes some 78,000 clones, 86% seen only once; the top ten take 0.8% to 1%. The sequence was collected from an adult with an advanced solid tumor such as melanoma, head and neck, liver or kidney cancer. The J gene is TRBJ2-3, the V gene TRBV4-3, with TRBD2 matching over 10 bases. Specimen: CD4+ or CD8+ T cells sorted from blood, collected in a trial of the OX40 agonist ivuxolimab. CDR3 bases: TGCGCCAGCAGCCAAGACCCGACTAGCGGGTACTCTACGCAGTATTTT. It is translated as CASSQDPTSGYSTQYF.